The 5 T cell receptor beta chains reported below all come from one sample, sequenced in a study of OX40 agonist ivuxolimab in advanced cancers. Generated by immunoSEQ multiplex PCR, the TCRdb table keeps only in-frame clones and is missing some. The sample lists some 86,000 clones, roughly 88% occurring once. Sequencing used CD4+ or CD8+ T cells sorted from blood, obtained in a trial of the OX40 agonist ivuxolimab. Receptor source: an adult with an advanced solid tumor such as melanoma, head and neck, liver or kidney cancer.

The V and J genes are TRBV5-1 and TRBJ1-1; maybe TRBD1 (5 bases). CDR1 SGHRS and CDR2 YFSETQ come from the germline V gene. The CDR3 covers 15 residues. Trimming removed 0 bases at V and 5 bases at J, with 14 bases between. CDR3 amino acids: CASSLVQGVRTEAFF. The CDR3 DNA reads as TGCGCCAGCAGCTTGGTTCAGGGAGTAAGAACTGAAGCTTTCTTT.

This clone was seen once. The V and J genes are TRBV20-1 and TRBJ2-1; a possible D gene is TRBD2 (6 bases). The CDR3 totals 11 residues. V lost 6 bases to trimming and J lost 5 bases, with 8 bases between them. Germline loops: CDR1 DFQATT, CDR2 SNEGSKA (reference sequence). The DNA for the CDR3 is TGCAGTGCATCGGGGGACAATGAGCAGTTCTTC. This encodes CSASGDNEQFF.

V gene TRBV6-1 combines with J gene TRBJ2-7; the D gene could be TRBD1 or TRBD2 (5 bases each). CDR3 size: 13 residues. Per germline, CDR1 MNHNS and CDR2 SASEGT. Deletions cut 6 bases from V and 3 bases from J, with 12 bases between. The CDR3 here is CASSEGPYYEQYF. The CDR3 coding sequence is TGTGCCAGCAGCGAGGGGCCGTACTACGAGCAGTACTTC.

This chain joins TRBV28 and TRBJ1-6, with unresolved D. V was shortened by 3 bases and J by 14 bases, with 17 bases between the two germline ends. CDR3 length: 14 amino acids. From germline, CDR1 is MDHEN and CDR2 SYDVKM. The CDR3 reads CASSLPLSSSSLHF. CDR3 bases: TGTGCCAGCAGTTTGCCCTTGAGTAGTTCGTCCCTCCACTTT.

This clone was found a few times. The rearrangement uses TRBV5-1 and TRBJ2-3, with 7 nucleotides matching TRBD1. Looked up from germline, CDR1 is SGHRS and CDR2 is YFSETQ. V lost 6 bases, J lost 4 bases, and 11 bases stayed unmatched. This CDR3 region has 15 residues. The CDR3 sequence: CASTQGDLGADTQYF. DNA for the CDR3: TGCGCCAGCACCCAGGGGGACCTGGGGGCAGATACGCAGTATTTT.